This is a list of T cell receptor beta chains from one sample in a study of CD4 T cells in relation to SARS-CoV-2 and coronaviruses. Sequencing was performed with immunoSEQ multiplex PCR; in TCRdb, only in-frame clones are kept and a portion is missing. The sample lists around 56,000 clones, roughly 90% seen once, with about 1.3% in the top ten. Input material: memory CD4+ T cells from PBMCs. These TCRs come from a human donor in good health. Each CDR3 is given with its conserved first and last residue. Fields, in order: V gene, J gene, D gene, clone size, CDR3 protein, CDR3 DNA. D genes are given only for firm matches. Clone sizes are given selectively: once, few, many, or a class where the clone is expanded.

V: TRBV5-6
J: TRBJ2-1
D: NA
size: few
CDR3: CASSLGHEQFF
DNA: TGTGCCAGCAGCTTGGGGCATGAGCAGTTCTTC

V: TRBV19
J: TRBJ1-5
D: NA
size: NA
CDR3: CASSTQSGVRNQPQHF
DNA: TGTGCCAGTAGCACTCAGTCGGGGGTACGGAATCAGCCCCAGCATTTT

V: TRBV11-1
J: TRBJ2-3
D: NA
size: NA
CDR3: CASSSRQERDTQYF
DNA: TGTGCCAGCAGCTCTCGCCAGGAGAGGGATACGCAGTATTTT

V: TRBV5-1
J: TRBJ2-1
D: TRBD2
size: once
CDR3: CASSTYAGLAGGSYNEQFF
DNA: TGCGCCAGCAGCACTTACGCCGGACTAGCGGGGGGTTCCTACAATGAGCAGTTCTTC

V: TRBV7-9
J: TRBJ2-2
D: NA
size: NA
CDR3: CASSLGRGENTGELFF
DNA: TGTGCCAGCAGCTTAGGAAGGGGCGAGAACACCGGGGAGCTGTTTTTT

V: TRBV30
J: TRBJ2-2
D: NA
size: NA
CDR3: CAWRIRGPGELFF
DNA: TGTGCCTGGAGGATACGTGGACCCGGGGAGCTGTTTTTT

V: TRBV6-2/TRBV6-3
J: TRBJ2-2
D: NA
size: once
CDR3: CASSYSQTGELFF
DNA: TGTGCCAGCAGTTACTCCCAGACAGGGGAGCTGTTTTTT

V: TRBV10-3
J: TRBJ2-7
D: NA
size: NA
CDR3: CATGGNSYEQYF
DNA: TGTGCCACCGGGGGAAATTCCTACGAGCAGTACTTC

V: TRBV25-1
J: TRBJ2-7
D: NA
size: NA
CDR3: CASTPRGVSYEQYF
DNA: TGTGCCAGCACCCCCAGGGGGGTATCCTACGAGCAGTACTTC

V: TRBV28
J: TRBJ1-1
D: NA
size: NA
CDR3: CASSLGGRMNTEAFF
DNA: TGTGCCAGCAGTTTGGGCGGGCGAATGAACACTGAAGCTTTCTTT

V: TRBV30
J: TRBJ2-1
D: NA
size: once
CDR3: CAWNKLAGKRNEQFF
DNA: TGTGCCTGGAATAAGCTCGCGGGAAAGCGCAATGAGCAGTTCTTC

V: TRBV21-1
J: TRBJ2-6
D: NA
size: NA
CDR3: CASSKIVSVGANVLTF
DNA: TGTGCCAGCAGCAAAATAGTCTCCGTGGGGGCCAACGTCCTGACTTTC

V: TRBV6-5
J: TRBJ2-1
D: TRBD1
size: once
CDR3: CASSQNRGLNEQFF
DNA: TGTGCCAGCAGTCAAAACAGGGGGCTGAATGAGCAGTTCTTC

V: TRBV18
J: TRBJ1-2
D: NA
size: NA
CDR3: CASSTSTGGSYGYTF
DNA: TGTGCCAGCTCAACGTCGACGGGAGGGAGCTATGGCTACACCTTC

V: TRBV24-1
J: TRBJ2-3
D: NA
size: NA
CDR3: CATSDSSVFTDTQYF
DNA: TGTGCCACCAGTGATTCTTCGGTCTTCACAGATACGCAGTATTTT

V: TRBV5-8
J: TRBJ1-5
D: NA
size: NA
CDR3: CASSREGNQPQHF
DNA: TGTGCCAGCAGCCGGGAGGGGAATCAGCCCCAGCATTTT

V: TRBV5-4
J: TRBJ1-4
D: NA
size: NA
CDR3: CASSLGAGARTNEKLFF
DNA: TGTGCCAGCAGCTTGGGGGCGGGGGCCAGGACTAATGAAAAACTGTTTTTT

V: TRBV7-2
J: TRBJ2-7
D: NA
size: NA
CDR3: CASSQGPGYEQYF
DNA: TGTGCCAGCAGCCAAGGCCCGGGTTACGAGCAGTACTTC

V: TRBV15
J: TRBJ2-5
D: NA
size: NA
CDR3: CATSRDREFAAKHQETQYF
DNA: TGTGCCACCAGCAGAGATCGGGAGTTTGCCGCGAAGCACCAAGAGACCCAGTACTTC

V: TRBV30
J: TRBJ2-1
D: TRBD1
size: NA
CDR3: CAWSAGTGGFDEQFF
DNA: TGTGCCTGGAGTGCCGGGACAGGGGGCTTTGATGAGCAGTTCTTC

V: TRBV29-1
J: TRBJ2-3
D: NA
size: NA
CDR3: CSVEYGDTQYF
DNA: TGCAGCGTTGAGTATGGCGATACGCAGTATTTT

V: TRBV7-9
J: TRBJ1-2
D: TRBD1
size: few
CDR3: CASSRGQGELAGYTF
DNA: TGTGCCAGCAGCCGGGGACAGGGGGAGTTGGCTGGCTACACCTTC

V: TRBV3-1/TRBV3-2
J: TRBJ2-1
D: TRBD2
size: NA
CDR3: CASSQDRLAGADEQFF
DNA: TGTGCCAGCAGCCAAGATAGACTAGCGGGGGCCGATGAGCAGTTCTTC

V: TRBV7-2
J: TRBJ2-2
D: NA
size: NA
CDR3: CASSLAVHGGTGELFF
DNA: TGTGCCAGCAGCTTAGCTGTGCATGGGGGCACCGGGGAGCTGTTTTTT

V: TRBV7-9
J: TRBJ2-3
D: TRBD1
size: NA
CDR3: CASNTGGSDTQYF
DNA: TGTGCCAGCAACACAGGGGGGTCAGATACGCAGTATTTT

V: TRBV5-6
J: TRBJ1-6
D: TRBD1
size: NA
CDR3: CASSFTGGHSPLHF
DNA: TGTGCCAGCAGCTTTACAGGGGGTCATTCACCCCTCCACTTT

V: TRBV19
J: TRBJ2-3
D: TRBD2
size: NA
CDR3: CASRTPGLAEGPDTQYF
DNA: TGTGCCAGTAGGACACCGGGACTAGCGGAGGGTCCAGATACGCAGTATTTT

V: TRBV19
J: TRBJ1-5
D: NA
size: NA
CDR3: CASSMRASGNQPQHF
DNA: TGTGCCAGTAGTATGAGGGCAAGTGGCAATCAGCCCCAGCATTTT

V: TRBV19
J: TRBJ1-4
D: NA
size: NA
CDR3: CASRTSTGTVREKLFF
DNA: TGTGCCAGTAGAACCTCAACGGGGACGGTGCGTGAAAAACTGTTTTTT

V: TRBV6-5
J: TRBJ2-5
D: NA
size: NA
CDR3: CASSYSRYQETQYF
DNA: TGTGCCAGCAGTTACTCCAGGTACCAAGAGACCCAGTACTTC